This TCR beta chain stems from a study of cytomegalovirus exposure and HLA in healthy donors. Broader study findings: Sequencing likely generated an artifact that appeared as a cluster of highly shared sequence variants.

The PCR employed 60 Vbeta primers together with 13 Jbeta primers. The repertoire was sequenced with immunoSEQ multiplex PCR; TCRdb's copy has only in-frame clones and lacks some. The top ten clones hold 1.2% of a sample with 150,000 to 200,000 clones, approximately 80% of them seen once. As concerns this clone: Its antigen remains unidentified.

The V segment lost 10 bases and the J segment 8 bases; nucleotides outside the gene matches: 13. The CDR3 contains 14 residues. Germline CDR1 reads SNHLY; CDR2 reads FYNNEI. The genes are TRBV2 and TRBJ2-4; 8 bases fit TRBD2. The TCR comes from a boy between 2 and 10 years old in good health and CMV-seronegative. The sequenced material came from PBMCs. CDR3 bases: TGTGCCACCAAACTGGCGGGGGGCGGGGACATTCAGTACTTC. It encodes CATKLAGGGDIQYF.